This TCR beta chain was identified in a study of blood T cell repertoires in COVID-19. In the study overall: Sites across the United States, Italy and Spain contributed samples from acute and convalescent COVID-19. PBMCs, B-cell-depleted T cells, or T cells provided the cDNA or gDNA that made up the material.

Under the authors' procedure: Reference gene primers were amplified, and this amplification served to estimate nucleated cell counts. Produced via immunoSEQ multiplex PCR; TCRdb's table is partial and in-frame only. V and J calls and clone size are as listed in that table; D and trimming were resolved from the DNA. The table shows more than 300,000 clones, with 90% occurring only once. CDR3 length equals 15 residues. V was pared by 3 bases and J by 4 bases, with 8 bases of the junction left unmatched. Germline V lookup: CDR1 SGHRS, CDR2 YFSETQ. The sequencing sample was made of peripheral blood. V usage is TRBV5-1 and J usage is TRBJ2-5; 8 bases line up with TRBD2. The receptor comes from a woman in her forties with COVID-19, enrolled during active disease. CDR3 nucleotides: TGCGCCAGCAGCTCCGGGGGGGACAACGCAGAGACCCAGTACTTC. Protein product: CASSSGGDNAETQYF.